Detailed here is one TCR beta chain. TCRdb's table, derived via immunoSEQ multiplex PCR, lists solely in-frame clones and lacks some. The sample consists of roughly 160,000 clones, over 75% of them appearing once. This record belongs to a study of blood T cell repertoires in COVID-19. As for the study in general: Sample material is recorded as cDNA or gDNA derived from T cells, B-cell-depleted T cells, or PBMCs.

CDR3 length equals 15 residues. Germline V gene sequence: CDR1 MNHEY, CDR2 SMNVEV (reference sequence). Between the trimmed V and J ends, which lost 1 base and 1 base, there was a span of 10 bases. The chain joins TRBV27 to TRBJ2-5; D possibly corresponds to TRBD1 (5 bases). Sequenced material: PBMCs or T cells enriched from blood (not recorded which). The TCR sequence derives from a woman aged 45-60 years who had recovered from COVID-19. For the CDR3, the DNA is TGTGCCAGCAGTTTATATTCCCAGGGCCAAGAGACCCAGTACTTC. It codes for CASSLYSQGQETQYF.